The next 10 T cell receptor beta chains were all read from a single sample in a study of tumour-infiltrating T cells in Burkitt lymphoma. Sequenced by immunoSEQ multiplex PCR; TCRdb stores in-frame clones only, minus some. The sample lists about 7,600 clones; about a sixth were seen once. Input material: tumor tissue. These receptors originate from a human donor with diffuse large B-cell lymphoma.

This clone has more than one count but fewer than ten. This chain joins TRBV5-1 and TRBJ2-2; no clear D gene. Germline lookup yields CDR1 SGHRS and CDR2 YFSETQ. Trimming shortened V by 0 bases and J by 0 bases, and 6 bases separated the two germline ends. CDR3 length equals 15 residues. The CDR3 sequence is CASSLGSANTGELFF. CDR3 nucleotide sequence: TGCGCCAGCAGCTTGGGCAGCGCGAACACCGGGGAGCTGTTTTTT.

This chain links TRBV5-8 with TRBJ1-1; D perhaps matches TRBD1 (6 bases). The germline CDR1 and CDR2 sequences are SGHTS and YDEGEE. Trimming removed 6 bases at V and 1 base at J, with 10 bases between. This CDR3 is 13 amino acids long. In DNA, the CDR3 is TGTGCCAGCAACCTACAGGGGAACACTGAAGCTTTCTTT. It specifies CASNLQGNTEAFF.

This clone came up a few times. The J gene is TRBJ2-7, the V gene TRBV18; D is uncertain. The CDR3 totals 11 residues. The V gene's germline CDR1 is KGHSH and CDR2 LQKENI. The V end was cut by 3 bases, the J end by 2 bases, with 2 bases between. CDR3 DNA: TGTGCCAGCTCACCTGCCTACGAGCAGTACTTC. Its translation is CASSPAYEQYF.

This clone came up a few times. Different DNA sequences within this sample yield the same CDR3. In nucleotides, the CDR3 is TGTGCCAGCAGCGTAGGAAACGGCTACGAGCAGTACTTC. Residues: CASSVGNGYEQYF. J is TRBJ2-7 and V is TRBV9; D gene uncertain. CDR1 SGDLS and CDR2 YYNGEE come from the germline V gene. This CDR3 has 13 amino acids. V was shortened by 0 bases and J by 3 bases, with 7 bases between the two germline ends.

This clone was found a few times. The chain joins TRBV19 to TRBJ2-7; maybe TRBD1 (6 bases). From germline, CDR1 is LNHDA and CDR2 SQIVND (reference sequence). With 5 bases removed from V and 0 bases from J, the gap between germline ends came to 14 bases. This CDR3 is built from 15 residues. As DNA, the CDR3 is TGTGCCAGTAGTCACCGTGGGGGCAGCTCCTACGAGCAGTACTTC. Residues: CASSHRGGSSYEQYF.

Here the CDR3 DNA reads TGTGCCAGCAGCTTGGATGGATTTGGCGAGCAGTACTTC. It translates to CASSLDGFGEQYF. The rearrangement joins TRBV5-4 to TRBJ2-7; D uncertain. The V gene's germline CDR1 is SGHNT and CDR2 YYREEE (reference sequence). Trimming left V 0 bases short and J 6 bases short, with 10 bases between. This CDR3 comprises 13 residues.

V and J are TRBV4-1 and TRBJ2-1; perhaps D is TRBD1 or TRBD2 (5 bases each). The CDR3 length is 15 residues. The germline CDR1 and CDR2 sequences are MGHRA and YSYEKL. V was cut by 4 bases and J by 0 bases, with 10 bases left in between. As DNA, the CDR3 is TGCGCCAGCAGCCCCGGGACGGACTCCTACAATGAGCAGTTCTTC. This codes for CASSPGTDSYNEQFF.

This sequence joins TRBV5-1 and TRBJ2-1, with 7 nucleotides matching TRBD2. Per the germline V gene, CDR1 is SGHRS and CDR2 is YFSETQ. Trimming took 0 bases from V and 8 from J; bases not matched to a gene: 2. The CDR3 contains 13 residues. CDR3 loop: CASSLARGDEQFF. CDR3 coding DNA: TGCGCCAGCAGCTTGGCCCGGGGGGATGAGCAGTTCTTC.

The gene calls are TRBV10-3 and TRBJ1-1; 9 bases match TRBD1. From germline, CDR1 is ENHRY and CDR2 SYGVKD. There are 15 residues in the CDR3. V was clipped by 4 bases and J by 3 bases; unmatched bases: 6. This CDR3 is CAISAGGQGYTEAFF. The CDR3 coding sequence is TGTGCCATCAGTGCGGGAGGACAGGGGTACACTGAAGCTTTCTTT.

Judged by abundance, this clone is medium-sized. The gene calls are TRBV4-1 and TRBJ2-2, with D perhaps TRBD1 or TRBD2 (5 bases each). Looked up from germline, CDR1 is MGHRA and CDR2 is YSYEKL. Trimming stripped 1 base from V and 1 base from J, with 16 bases between. The CDR3 extends over 18 amino acids. The CDR3 bases are TGCGCCAGCAGCCAAGGATCATGGGGGAGCCTGAACACCGGGGAGCTGTTTTTT. It translates to CASSQGSWGSLNTGELFF.